This record covers a single TCR beta chain. Before being deemed recovered, Cohort 3 donors had two negative PCRs, clearance, or symptom resolution. Repertoires were generated with immunoSEQ multiplex PCR, while TCRdb's copy carries only in-frame clones and drops some. Among more than 150,000 clones listed, about nine tenths were seen once. This sample is drawn from a study of blood T cell repertoires in COVID-19. Looking at the study overall: Acute and convalescent COVID-19 samples came from the United States, Italy and Spain.

The sample comprised PBMCs or T cells enriched from blood (not recorded which). The receptor was derived from a woman aged 25 to 39 who had recovered from COVID-19.

CDR3 amino acids: CASSPGTRGGGTEAFF. CDR3 in DNA: TGTGCCAGCAGCCCGGGGACGAGGGGAGGCGGCACTGAAGCTTTCTTT. The V and J genes are TRBV7-9 and TRBJ1-1; maybe TRBD1 (5 bases). CDR1 SEHNR and CDR2 FQNEAQ come from the germline V gene (reference sequence). The CDR3 has 16 residues. V was trimmed by 5 bases and J by 4 bases, leaving 20 bases between them.